This is a list of T cell receptor beta chains from one sample in a study of blood T cell repertoires in COVID-19. Sequencing used immunoSEQ multiplex PCR; TCRdb keeps in-frame clones, though not all of them. The sample shows over 85,000 clones, 80% to 90% of them seen only once. Sequencing was done on a sample of peripheral blood. The origin of the receptors is a woman in her sixties with acute or convalescent COVID-19. Both conserved end residues are part of each CDR3. A D gene is named only where the DNA matches it firmly. Clone size is stated in some rows and not others, as once, few, many or a class when expanded.

cdr3_nt	cdr3_aa	v_call	j_call	clone_size	d_call
TGTGCCAGCAGTGAATCGGTCAGCGGCTATAATTCACCCCTCCACTTT	CASSESVSGYNSPLHF	TRBV6-1	TRBJ1-6	.	.
TGTGCCAGCAGCGTGACAGGACCGAACTATGGCTACACCTTC	CASSVTGPNYGYTF	TRBV28	TRBJ1-2	once	.
TGTGCCAGCAATCTTGGGGGGGGACGGGTCTATGGCTACACCTTC	CASNLGGGRVYGYTF	TRBV28	TRBJ1-2	.	.
TGTGCCAGCAGTCCCCAAAGGGGTATTCAGCCCCAGCATTTT	CASSPQRGIQPQHF	TRBV6-5	TRBJ1-5	.	.
TGTGCCAGAGGGACAGGGGGGAAGGATGGCTACACCTTC	CARGTGGKDGYTF	TRBV21-1	TRBJ1-2	.	.
TGCAGCGTTCGATCGGGACAGGGGAACGAGCAGTACTTC	CSVRSGQGNEQYF	TRBV29-1	TRBJ2-7	.	TRBD1
TGTGCCAGCAGCCAAGGGGAGGCGAGAAACACCATATATTTT	CASSQGEARNTIYF	TRBV3-1/TRBV3-2	TRBJ1-3	.	.
TGTGCCAGCAGCCAAGACTGGACTAGCGGCTCTGGGGCCAACGTCCTGACTTTC	CASSQDWTSGSGANVLTF	TRBV3-1/TRBV3-2	TRBJ2-6	.	TRBD2
TGTGCCCGCACCGGGGGGGCGGGGGCCTATAATTCACCCCTCCACTTT	CARTGGAGAYNSPLHF	TRBV5-3	TRBJ1-6	few	.
TGTGCCAGCAGTCGCCCCAGGAACATGAACACTGAAGCTTTCTTT	CASSRPRNMNTEAFF	TRBV6-5	TRBJ1-1	.	.
TGTGCCAGCAGTTTTCGCTATGGCTACACCTTC	CASSFRYGYTF	TRBV28	TRBJ1-2	few	.
TGTGCCAGCAGGTGGGACATCTCAGAGACCCAGTACTTC	CASRWDISETQYF	TRBV5-6	TRBJ2-5	.	.
TGTGCCAGCAGCATCGGGGACAGGGGGCAACTGTTTTTT	CASSIGDRGQLFF	TRBV3-1/TRBV3-2	TRBJ1-4	.	TRBD1
TGTGCCAGCAGCGCCCAGGGGATCGAGCAGTACTTC	CASSAQGIEQYF	TRBV7-2	TRBJ2-7	.	.
TGCGCCAGCAGCTGGGGGACAGACCAAAACACCATATATTTT	CASSWGTDQNTIYF	TRBV5-1	TRBJ1-3	.	TRBD1
TGTGCCTATCAGCCTTCCGACAACACGGAGACCCAGTACTTC	CAYQPSDNTETQYF	TRBV5-4	TRBJ2-5	.	.
TGCAGCGTGGATAAGGGGGCCGGCACTGAAGCTTTCTTT	CSVDKGAGTEAFF	TRBV29-1	TRBJ1-1	.	TRBD1
TGTGCCAGCACCCCCTTTAGTAAACCAGGTGGGAACACTGAAGCTTTCTTT	CASTPFSKPGGNTEAFF	TRBV27	TRBJ1-1	few	.
TGTGCCAGCAGCTTAGGGTGGGCAGAACAAGAGACCCAGTACTTC	CASSLGWAEQETQYF	TRBV13	TRBJ2-5	.	.
TGTGCCAGCAGCGACCGGACAGCCTCCTACGAGCAGTACTTC	CASSDRTASYEQYF	TRBV13	TRBJ2-7	few	.
TGTGCCAGCAGTGAAGAGACCCTCGACAGGTCCCCCAATGAAAAACTGTTTTTT	CASSEETLDRSPNEKLFF	TRBV2	TRBJ1-4	.	.
TGTGCCAGCAGTTTTCCACAGGGAAGGTCACCCCTCCACTTT	CASSFPQGRSPLHF	TRBV27	TRBJ1-6	.	.
TGCAGCGTTGGGGGAGCACCAGGAGAAGCTTTCTTT	CSVGGAPGEAFF	TRBV29-1	TRBJ1-1	.	.
TGTGCCAGCACTTTGGACAGCGGTAATGGAAAACTGTTTTTT	CASTLDSGNGKLFF	TRBV9	TRBJ1-4	.	.
TGTGCCAGCAGCTACCGACAACTAGCGGGGCGGGGTGAGACCCAGTACTTC	CASSYRQLAGRGETQYF	TRBV7-2	TRBJ2-5	few	TRBD2
TGTGCCAGCAGCGAAGGCGGGACAGGGGGAAACACCATATATTTT	CASSEGGTGGNTIYF	TRBV7-2	TRBJ1-3	.	TRBD1
TGTGCCTCCCCCCCAAATTCCGGCGGCTATGGCTACACCTTC	CASPPNSGGYGYTF	TRBV30	TRBJ1-2	.	.
TGCGCCAGCAGCCCTCGGACTAGCGGGGGACTCTACGAGCAGTACTTC	CASSPRTSGGLYEQYF	TRBV5-1	TRBJ2-7	.	TRBD2
TGTGCCAGCAGTCTTAGACTAGCGGGGATGGAGACCCAGTACTTC	CASSLRLAGMETQYF	TRBV6-2/TRBV6-3	TRBJ2-5	.	TRBD2
TGTGCCAGCAGCCAAGGACGGACCGGGGGGGGATCCTACGAGCAGTACTTC	CASSQGRTGGGSYEQYF	TRBV14	TRBJ2-7	.	TRBD2
TGTGCCAGCAGCTTTCGGGACAAAACAGATACGCAGTATTTT	CASSFRDKTDTQYF	TRBV5-4	TRBJ2-3	.	.
TGTGCCAGCACCCGGGACAGTGGCTCCTACAATGAGCAGTTCTTC	CASTRDSGSYNEQFF	TRBV6-5	TRBJ2-1	.	TRBD1
TGTGCCAGCATAAAACTCAGGGGGGTCGGCTATGGCTACACCTTC	CASIKLRGVGYGYTF	TRBV28	TRBJ1-2	.	TRBD1
TGTGCCAGCAGTTCTCTCGACAGGGGTCACACCATATATTTT	CASSSLDRGHTIYF	TRBV6-5	TRBJ1-3	.	TRBD1
TGTGCCAGTAGAGCGACTAGTTTGCAGTTCTTC	CASRATSLQFF	TRBV19	TRBJ2-1	.	.
TGTGCCAGTAGGTCGACACAACCCATCAATGAAAAACTGTTTTTT	CASRSTQPINEKLFF	TRBV19	TRBJ1-4	.	.
TGTGCCAGCAGTGGACTAGCGGGGACCCCCACAGATACGCAGTATTTT	CASSGLAGTPTDTQYF	TRBV6-4	TRBJ2-3	few	TRBD2
TGTGCCAGCAGCCCGGGACTAGATATGTACACCGGGGAGCTGTTTTTT	CASSPGLDMYTGELFF	TRBV9	TRBJ2-2	.	TRBD2
TGCGCCAGCGGAATGGAGGGCGGGTTGGAGACCCAGTACTTC	CASGMEGGLETQYF	TRBV5-1	TRBJ2-5	few	.